The 26 T cell receptor beta chains given below trace back to one sample, sequenced in a study of breast tumors, draining lymph nodes, adjacent tissues. Axillary draining lymph nodes of breast cancer patients supplied the node samples. TCRdb used MiXCR to reprocess the multiplex PCR reads, holding one entry per CDR3 protein. This sample yields approximately 150,000 distinct CDR3 sequences, of which 30% to 35% are seen a single time; roughly 2.3% belongs to the top ten. What was sequenced was axillary lymph node tissue. The source of these receptors is a female donor with breast cancer. Some clones in this sample may be carry-over from other donors' samples.

The chain has TRBV4-2 and TRBJ1-1; tentative D call: TRBD1 (5 bases). In germline, CDR1 is LGHNA, CDR2 YNFKEQ. The CDR3 is 18 amino acids. Deletions cut 4 bases from V and 4 bases from J, with 25 bases between. As DNA, the CDR3 is TGTGCCAGCAGCCTAACCAGCACGGCCGGCCCTGGGGGCACTGAAGCTTTCTTT. Protein: CASSLTSTAGPGGTEAFF.

This clonotype was picked up many times. The CDR3 region is CASQSLYPGQGYGYTF. CDR3 nucleotide sequence: TGTGCCAGCCAAAGTTTATATCCGGGACAGGGGTATGGCTACACCTTC. The rearrangement joins TRBV6-5 to TRBJ1-2; 10 bases fit TRBD1. V shed 8 bases, J shed 5 bases, and the junction held 14 bases outside the gene matches. The germline V gene encodes CDR1 MNHEY and CDR2 SVGAGI. The CDR3 has 16 residues.

This clonotype has ten or more counts. V usage is TRBV5-1 and J usage is TRBJ1-4; D unclear. The germline V and J ends were trimmed by 1 base and 6 bases, with 10 bases remaining between them. In germline, CDR1 is SGHRS, CDR2 YFSETQ. This CDR3 has 14 residues. The CDR3 region is CASSLNGVDEKLFF. CDR3 bases: TGCGCCAGCAGCTTGAATGGGGTAGATGAAAAACTGTTTTTT.

This clonotype was detected ten times or more. The chain combines TRBV4-2 with TRBJ1-5; D is ambiguous. The V and J ends lost 5 bases and 9 bases respectively, with 11 bases between them. Per germline, CDR1 LGHNA and CDR2 YNFKEQ. The CDR3 totals 12 residues. The CDR3 DNA follows: TGTGCCAGCAGCAACACCGACGGGCCCCAGCATTTT. Its protein is CASSNTDGPQHF.

Concerning this clonotype: Since no conserved phenylalanine or tryptophan closes the CDR3, a read error is the likely cause. The chain is built from TRBV19 and TRBJ1-4; D ambiguous. Germline lookup yields CDR1 LNHDA and CDR2 SQIVND (reference sequence). The CDR3 consists of 16 residues. Between the trimmed V and J ends, which lost 1 base and 6 bases, there was a span of 15 bases. The CDR3 DNA reads as TGTGCCAGTAGTATAGTCCGCGGCTCAAGGGATGAAAAACTGTTTTCT. Its translation is CASSIVRGSRDEKLFS.

This clonotype has a single count. This could be a read error, since a much larger clone is one nucleotide away. V gene TRBV5-4 combines with J gene TRBJ2-2; D is undetermined. Germline CDR1 and CDR2: SGHNT and YYREEE (reference sequence). The V end was cut by 0 bases, the J end by 6 bases, with 12 bases between. The length of the CDR3 is 15 residues. As DNA, the CDR3 is TGTGCCAGCAGCTTGGGTGGGTCGGAAGCCGGGGAGCTGTTTTTT. Translated: CASSLGGSEAGELFF.

Many counts were recorded for this clonotype. V usage is TRBV19 and J usage is TRBJ2-2; possibly TRBD1 for D (6 bases). V shed 9 bases and J shed 3 bases, with 14 bases lying between them. The CDR3 length is 14 residues. Germline V gives CDR1 LNHDA, CDR2 SQIVND (reference sequence). In nucleotides, the CDR3 is TGTGCCAGCCTCAGGGGCAGGGACACCGGGGAGCTGTTTTTT. This codes for CASLRGRDTGELFF.

This clonotype was recorded at least ten times. The CDR3, as DNA: TGTGCCAGCAGCCCAGTGGGGTCGTATGGCTACACCTTC. As protein: CASSPVGSYGYTF. The gene calls are TRBV6-7 and TRBJ1-2; D remains ambiguous. TRBV6-7 has ORF status, its function being uncertain. The CDR3 is 13 amino acids. V was clipped by 6 bases and J by 5 bases, with 13 bases between them.

This clonotype occurred many times. The rearrangement uses TRBV6-5 and TRBJ2-7; TRBD2 agrees at 11 bases. This CDR3 spans 16 amino acids. Germline loops: CDR1 MNHEY, CDR2 SVGAGI. V gave up 0 bases and J gave up 4 bases; unmatched junction bases: 5. CDR3 protein: CASSYSSLAGGYEQYF. CDR3 sequence (DNA): TGTGCCAGCAGTTACTCGTCGCTAGCGGGGGGTTACGAGCAGTACTTC.

Points on this clonotype: The conserved final phenylalanine or tryptophan is absent from the CDR3, which likely points to a read error. The DNA is left out, because the CDR3 cannot be placed on it with certainty; the CDR3 is given as TCRdb lists it. The chain combines TRBV19 with TRBJ1-6; TRBD1, the table's D call, was not compared with the DNA. Germline V gives CDR1 LNHDA, CDR2 SQIVND (reference sequence). The CDR3 is 9 residues long, ends included. CDR3 in amino acids: CASSTGQSS.

This clonotype was found many times. The chain joins TRBV12-5 to TRBJ1-2; maybe TRBD1 (5 bases). Per germline, CDR1 LGHNT and CDR2 FRNRAP. Trimming removed 6 bases from V and 3 bases from J, with 11 bases in between. The CDR3 length is 13 residues. The CDR3 bases are TGTGCTAGTGGGGGGGGGAGTCACTATGGCTACACCTTC. Protein: CASGGGSHYGYTF.

This clonotype occurred many times. The V gene is TRBV12-3 or TRBV12-4, the J gene TRBJ2-2; 8 nucleotides align to TRBD1. This CDR3 spans 21 amino acids. J gave up 1 base and V 1 base, and 17 bases lay outside the gene matches. The CDR3 DNA is TGTGCCAGCAGTTTAGGTTATGCCCGGGACAGGACCATTAAGAACACCGGGGAGCTGTTTTTT. It codes for CASSLGYARDRTIKNTGELFF.

In its sample, this clonotype was seen a few times. This chain connects TRBV12-3 or TRBV12-4 to TRBJ2-1; D tentatively reads TRBD1 or TRBD2 (5 bases each). The CDR3 has 13 residues. V shed 9 bases and J shed 7 bases, with 16 bases lying between them. The CDR3 DNA reads as TGTGCCAGTGGGGGAAACTCGTATAATGAGCAGTTCTTC. Its protein is CASGGNSYNEQFF.

Comments on this clonotype: Sequence at one end of the junction differs from germline and may be a read error. CDR3 loop: CASSDPGTGVARNTGEPFF. CDR3 in DNA: TGTGCCAGCAGCGATCCCGGGACAGGGGTCGCTCGAAACACCGGGGAGCCGTTTTTT. V usage is TRBV9 and J usage is TRBJ2-2; 10 bases are a match to TRBD1. Germline V CDR1 and CDR2: SGDLS, YYNGEE. The CDR3 is 19 amino acids.

This clonotype has ten or more counts. The chain employs TRBV5-1 and TRBJ2-1, with 8 bases matching TRBD1. The length of the CDR3 is 14 residues. CDR1 and CDR2 (germline): SGHRS, YFSETQ. The V and J ends lost 3 bases and 3 bases, in that order; junction bases with no gene match: 2. Here the CDR3 DNA reads TGCGCCAGCAGCTCCGGGACAGGCTACAATGAGCAGTTCTTC. Its protein is CASSSGTGYNEQFF. The full variable domain, in which reference TRBV5-1 and TRBJ2-1 provide the parts outside the CDR3, is KAGVTQTPRYLIKTRGQQVTLSCSPISGHRSVSWYQQTPGQGLQFLFEYFSETQRNKGNFPGRFSGRQFSNSRSEMNVSTLELGDSALYLCASSSGTGYNEQFFGPGTRLTVL.

This clonotype has ten or more counts. The V and J genes are TRBV29-1 and TRBJ1-6; D gene uncertain. The CDR3 length is 13 residues. From germline, CDR1 is SQVTM and CDR2 ANQGSEA. V dropped 6 bases and J dropped 7 bases, with 13 bases sitting between them. The CDR3 protein is CSVMTSTNSPLHF. The CDR3 DNA follows: TGCAGCGTGATGACGAGTACGAATTCACCCCTCCACTTT.

This clonotype was recorded at least ten times. The chain is built from TRBV5-1 and TRBJ2-2; unclear D gene. This CDR3 has 14 residues. V was pared by 0 bases and J by 1 base, with 4 bases between. The germline V gene has CDR1 SGHRS and CDR2 YFSETQ. Written as DNA, the CDR3 is TGCGCCAGCAGCTTGGAGGGGAACACCGGGGAGCTGTTTTTT. Translated: CASSLEGNTGELFF.

This clonotype was recorded many times. The genes are TRBV19 and TRBJ1-5; 10 bases agree with TRBD1. CDR1 and CDR2 from the germline V gene are LNHDA and SQIVND (reference sequence). This CDR3 region has 15 residues. V gave up 5 bases and J gave up 2 bases; unmatched junction bases: 3. CDR3 coding DNA: TGTGCCAGTAGTGGAGGACAGGGGGGCAATCAGCCCCAGCATTTT. Residues: CASSGGQGGNQPQHF.

The chain links TRBV2 to TRBJ1-1, with D unresolved. This CDR3 has 15 residues. Germline V gene lookup returns CDR1 SNHLY and CDR2 FYNNEI. Trimming removed 11 bases at V and 0 bases at J, with 19 bases between. For the CDR3, the DNA is TGTGCCGGCACCATCAGAGGGCATCTGAACACTGAAGCTTTCTTT. Translation: CAGTIRGHLNTEAFF. Combining the CDR3 with reference TRBV2 and TRBJ1-1 gives the whole variable domain EPEVTQTPSHQVTQMGQEVILRCVPISNHLYFYWYRQILGQKVEFLVSFYNNEISEKSEIFDDQFSVERPDGSNFTLKIRSTKLEDSAMYFCAGTIRGHLNTEAFFGQGTRLTVV.

The sample holds many counts of this clonotype. V and J are TRBV6-1 and TRBJ2-3; D might be TRBD1 (6 bases). CDR1 MNHNS and CDR2 SASEGT come from the germline V gene. CDR3 length: 14 residues. The V end was cut by 7 bases, the J end by 1 base, with 12 bases between. Here the CDR3 DNA reads TGTGCCAGCAACTCAGGGGCCGGCACAGATACGCAGTATTTT. Translation gives CASNSGAGTDTQYF.

The rearrangement uses TRBV18 and TRBJ1-1, with 8 bases aligning to TRBD1. The CDR3 contains 16 residues. V shed 6 bases, J shed 0 bases, and the junction held 9 bases outside the gene matches. Germline lookup yields CDR1 KGHSH and CDR2 LQKENI. CDR3 sequence: CASSPRQGQMNTEAFF. The CDR3 DNA is TGTGCCAGCTCTCCGAGACAGGGGCAAATGAACACTGAAGCTTTCTTT.

This clonotype was observed a handful of times. The V and J genes are TRBV30 and TRBJ2-2, with D perhaps TRBD1 or TRBD2 (5 bases each). V dropped 0 bases and J dropped 8 bases, with 25 bases sitting between them. CDR1 and CDR2 from the germline V gene are GTSNPN and SVGIG (reference sequence). The CDR3 covers 18 residues. CDR3 sequence reads: CAWSVANPRGPRGGELFF. In DNA, the CDR3 is TGTGCCTGGAGTGTTGCAAACCCCCGGGGCCCAAGGGGAGGGGAGCTGTTTTTT.

A few counts support this clonotype. This sequence joins TRBV10-3 and TRBJ1-1; TRBD1 aligns across 12 bases. With 7 bases clipped from V and 2 bases from J, the junction kept 2 bases outside the gene matches. Per the germline V gene, CDR1 is ENHRY and CDR2 is SYGVKD. The CDR3 is 14 residues long. CDR3 residues: CAIKGTGGNTEAFF. CDR3 nucleotides: TGTGCCATCAAAGGGACAGGGGGCAACACTGAAGCTTTCTTT.

At least ten counts were recorded for this clonotype. V is TRBV19 and J is TRBJ2-5; D is perhaps TRBD1 or TRBD2 (5 bases each). V was trimmed by 6 bases and J by 7 bases, leaving 21 bases between them. CDR1 LNHDA and CDR2 SQIVND come from the germline V gene (reference sequence). This CDR3 has 15 amino acids. DNA of the CDR3: TGTGCCAGTAGGGGGACGGAGAACTTCATCGGGACCCAGTACTTC. Protein: CASRGTENFIGTQYF.

As concerns this clonotype: A much larger clone differs by one base, so this may be a read error. The V and J genes are TRBV29-1 and TRBJ1-1, with 7 bases fitting TRBD1. CDR1 SQVTM and CDR2 ANQGSEA come from the germline V gene. The CDR3 consists of 13 residues. As DNA, the CDR3 is TGCAGCGGTGAAGTCCAAGGGGGCGGTGAAGCTTTCTTT. This codes for CSGEVQGGGEAFF.

This clonotype was counted at least ten times. The chain has TRBV2 and TRBJ1-3; no clear D. This CDR3 region has 13 residues. V lost 6 bases and J 0 bases, leaving 6 bases between the germline ends. Germline-derived CDR1 and CDR2 are SNHLY and FYNNEI. As DNA, the CDR3 is TGTGCCAGCAGGTTCGACTCTGGAAACACCATATATTTT. This translates into CASRFDSGNTIYF.